This TCR beta chain was identified in a study of early stage breast cancer tumors. TCRdb keeps only in-frame clones here, not all; method: immunoSEQ multiplex PCR. Found here are fewer than 75,000 clones, over 65% of them singletons; the top ten hold roughly 3.5%. The V and J ends lost 4 bases and 2 bases, in that order; junction bases with no gene match: 3. This CDR3 has 15 residues. In germline, CDR1 is SGHVS, CDR2 FNYEAQ. The V call is TRBV7-6, the J call TRBJ2-3; 10 nucleotides line up with TRBD2. The source material was blood. This clonotype was obtained from a young adult with breast cancer. The CDR3 DNA follows: TGTGCCAGCAGCTGGACTAGCGGACACACAGATACGCAGTATTTT. Translation: CASSWTSGHTDTQYF.